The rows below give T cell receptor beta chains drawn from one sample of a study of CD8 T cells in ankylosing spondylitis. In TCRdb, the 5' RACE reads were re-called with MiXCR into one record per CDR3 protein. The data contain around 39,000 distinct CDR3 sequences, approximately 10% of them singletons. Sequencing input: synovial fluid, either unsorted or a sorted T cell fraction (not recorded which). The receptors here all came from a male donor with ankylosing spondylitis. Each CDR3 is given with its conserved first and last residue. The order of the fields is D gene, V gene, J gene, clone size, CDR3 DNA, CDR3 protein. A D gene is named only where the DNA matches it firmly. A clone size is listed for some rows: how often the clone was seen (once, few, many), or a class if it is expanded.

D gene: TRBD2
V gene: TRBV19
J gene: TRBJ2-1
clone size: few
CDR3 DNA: TGTGCCAATAGTATTCTAGCGGGAGATTACAATGAGCAGTTCTTC
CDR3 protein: CANSILAGDYNEQFF

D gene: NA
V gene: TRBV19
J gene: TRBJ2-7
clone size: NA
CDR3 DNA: TGTGCCAGTAGTAGTAGAACGGCCCTAGCCTACGAGCAGTACTTC
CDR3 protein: CASSSRTALAYEQYF

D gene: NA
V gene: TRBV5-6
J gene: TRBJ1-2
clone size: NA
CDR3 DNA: TGTGCCAGCAGCCCAGCCGCCAGCTTGAACTATGGCTACACCTTC
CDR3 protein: CASSPAASLNYGYTF

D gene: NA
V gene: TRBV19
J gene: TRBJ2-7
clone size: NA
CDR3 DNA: TGTGCCAGTAGTATCGTTCTGGGGGACGAGCAGTACTTC
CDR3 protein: CASSIVLGDEQYF

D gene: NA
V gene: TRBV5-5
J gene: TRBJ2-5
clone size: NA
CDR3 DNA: TGTGCCAGCAGCTTGCAGGGGAGGGAGACCCAGTACTTC
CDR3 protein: CASSLQGRETQYF

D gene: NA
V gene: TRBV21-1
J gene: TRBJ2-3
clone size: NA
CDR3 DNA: TGTGCCAGCAGCAAAGTATCCCGACCTAGCGGGGGCAGCACAGATACGCAGTATTTT
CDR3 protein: CASSKVSRPSGGSTDTQYF

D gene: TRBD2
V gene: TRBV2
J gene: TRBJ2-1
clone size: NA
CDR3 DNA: TGTGCCAGCAGTGGGGGGCGACTAGCGGGAGGGCCAGATGAGCAGTTCTTC
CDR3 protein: CASSGGRLAGGPDEQFF

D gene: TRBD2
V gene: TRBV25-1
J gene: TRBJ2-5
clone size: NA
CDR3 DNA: TGTGCCAGCAGCGGGGGGGCAAAGACCCAGTACTTC
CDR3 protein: CASSGGAKTQYF

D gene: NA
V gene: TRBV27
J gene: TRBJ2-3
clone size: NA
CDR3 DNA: TGTGCCAGCATCGCGTCGGGCACAGATACGCAGTATTTT
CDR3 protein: CASIASGTDTQYF

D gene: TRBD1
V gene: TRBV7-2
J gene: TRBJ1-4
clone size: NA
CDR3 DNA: TGTGCCAGCAGCCCCGAAGGGGGCGCGGGGAAACTGTTTTTT
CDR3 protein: CASSPEGGAGKLFF

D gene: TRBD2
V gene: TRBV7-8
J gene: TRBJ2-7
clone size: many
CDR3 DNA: TGTGCCAGCAGCTTAGGCGGGAGAAGTTACGAGCAGTACTTC
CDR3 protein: CASSLGGRSYEQYF

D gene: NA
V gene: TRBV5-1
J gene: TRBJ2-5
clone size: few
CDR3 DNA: TGCGCCAGCAGCCCCGGGACGGGAGAGACCCAGTACTTC
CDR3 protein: CASSPGTGETQYF

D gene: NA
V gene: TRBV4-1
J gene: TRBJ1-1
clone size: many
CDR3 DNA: TGCGCCAGCAGCCAAGGTGGAGGGGTTCACACTGAAGCTTTCTTT
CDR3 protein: CASSQGGGVHTEAFF

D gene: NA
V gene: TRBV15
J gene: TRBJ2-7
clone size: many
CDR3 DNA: TGTGCCACCAGTGACAGTCTAACCTACGAGCAGTACTTC
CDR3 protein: CATSDSLTYEQYF

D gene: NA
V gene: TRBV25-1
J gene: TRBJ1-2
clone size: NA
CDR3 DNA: TGTGCCAGCAGTGATGAAGGACAGCCCGACTATGGCTACACCTTC
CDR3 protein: CASSDEGQPDYGYTF

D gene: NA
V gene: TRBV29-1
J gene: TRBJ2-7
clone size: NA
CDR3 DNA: TGCAGCGTTGAAGTTTTGGCGGGGCACCGCGAGCAGTACTTC
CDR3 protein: CSVEVLAGHREQYF

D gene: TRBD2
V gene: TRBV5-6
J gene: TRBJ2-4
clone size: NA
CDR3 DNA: TGTGCCAGCAGTGAGACTAGCGGGAACCTACCCAAAAACATTCAGTACTTC
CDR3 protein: CASSETSGNLPKNIQYF

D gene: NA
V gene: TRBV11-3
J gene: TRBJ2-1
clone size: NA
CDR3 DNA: TGTGCCAGCAGCTTAGCCAGTGAGCAGTTCTTC
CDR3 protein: CASSLASEQFF

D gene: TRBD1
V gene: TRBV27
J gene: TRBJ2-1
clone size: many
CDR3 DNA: TGTGCCAGCACCCCAGATCCGGGACAGGTCGGGAATGAGCAGTTCTTC
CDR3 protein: CASTPDPGQVGNEQFF

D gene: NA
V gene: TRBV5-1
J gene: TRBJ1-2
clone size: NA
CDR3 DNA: TGCGCCAGCAGCTCGAAGGACCAGGGAGGTAACTATGGCTACACCTTC
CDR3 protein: CASSSKDQGGNYGYTF

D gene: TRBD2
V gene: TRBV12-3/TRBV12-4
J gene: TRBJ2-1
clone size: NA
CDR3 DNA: TGTGCCAGCAGTTTAAGGAGTCTCGGACTAGCGGGCCCCGCGTCCTTACTCAATGAGCAGTTCTTC
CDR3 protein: CASSLRSLGLAGPASLLNEQFF

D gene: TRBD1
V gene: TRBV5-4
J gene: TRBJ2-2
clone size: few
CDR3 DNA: TGTGCCAGCAGCCCAGGACAGGGGGCGCTTGCCGGGGAGCTGTTTTTT
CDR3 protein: CASSPGQGALAGELFF

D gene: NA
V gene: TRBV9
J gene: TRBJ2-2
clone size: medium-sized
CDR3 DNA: TGTGCCAGCAGCCTAGGACCGGTCACCGGGGAGCTGTTTTTT
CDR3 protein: CASSLGPVTGELFF

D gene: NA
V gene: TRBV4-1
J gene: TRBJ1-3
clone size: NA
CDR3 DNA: TGCGCCAGCAGCGGGGAACTCTCTGGAAACACCATATATTTT
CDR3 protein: CASSGELSGNTIYF